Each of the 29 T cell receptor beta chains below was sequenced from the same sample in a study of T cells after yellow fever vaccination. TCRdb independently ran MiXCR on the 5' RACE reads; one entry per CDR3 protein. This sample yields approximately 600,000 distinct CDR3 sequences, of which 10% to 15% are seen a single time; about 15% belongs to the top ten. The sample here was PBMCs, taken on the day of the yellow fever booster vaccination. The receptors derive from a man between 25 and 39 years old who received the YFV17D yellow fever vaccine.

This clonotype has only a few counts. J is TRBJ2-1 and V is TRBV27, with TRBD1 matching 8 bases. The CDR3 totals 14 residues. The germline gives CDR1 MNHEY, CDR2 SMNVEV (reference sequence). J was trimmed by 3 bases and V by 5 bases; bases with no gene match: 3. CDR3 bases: TGTGCCAGCAGTCATGACAGGGGCTACAATGAGCAGTTCTTC. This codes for CASSHDRGYNEQFF.

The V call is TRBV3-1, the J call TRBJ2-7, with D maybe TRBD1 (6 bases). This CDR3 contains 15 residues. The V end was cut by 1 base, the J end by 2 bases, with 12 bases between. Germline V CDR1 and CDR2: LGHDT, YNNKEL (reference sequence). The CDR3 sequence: CASSQVPGVTYEQYF. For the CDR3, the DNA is TGTGCCAGCAGCCAAGTTCCAGGGGTGACCTACGAGCAGTACTTC.

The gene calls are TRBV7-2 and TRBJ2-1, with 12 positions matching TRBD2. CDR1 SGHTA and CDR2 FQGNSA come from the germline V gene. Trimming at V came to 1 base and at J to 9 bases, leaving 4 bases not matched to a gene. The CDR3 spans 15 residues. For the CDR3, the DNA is TGTGCCAGCAGCTTAGAACTAGCGGGAGGAATTGAGCAGTTCTTC. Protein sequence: CASSLELAGGIEQFF.

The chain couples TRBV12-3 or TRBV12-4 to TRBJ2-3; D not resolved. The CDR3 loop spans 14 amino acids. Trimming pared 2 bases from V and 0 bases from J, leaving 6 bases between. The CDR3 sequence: CASSLQASTDTQYF. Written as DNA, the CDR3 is TGTGCCAGCAGTTTACAGGCTAGCACAGATACGCAGTATTTT.

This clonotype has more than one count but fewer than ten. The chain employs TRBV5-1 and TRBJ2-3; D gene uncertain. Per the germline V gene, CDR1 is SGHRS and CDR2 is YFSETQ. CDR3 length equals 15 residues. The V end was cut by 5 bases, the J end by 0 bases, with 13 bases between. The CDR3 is CASSESLGSTDTQYF. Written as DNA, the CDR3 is TGCGCCAGCAGTGAAAGCCTGGGAAGCACAGATACGCAGTATTTT.

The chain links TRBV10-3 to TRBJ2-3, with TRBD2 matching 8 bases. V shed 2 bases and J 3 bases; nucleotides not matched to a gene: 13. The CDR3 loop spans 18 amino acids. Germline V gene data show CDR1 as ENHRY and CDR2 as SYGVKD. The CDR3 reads CAISERGQASGSTDTQYF. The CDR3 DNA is TGTGCCATCAGTGAGAGGGGTCAGGCGAGCGGGAGTACAGATACGCAGTATTTT.

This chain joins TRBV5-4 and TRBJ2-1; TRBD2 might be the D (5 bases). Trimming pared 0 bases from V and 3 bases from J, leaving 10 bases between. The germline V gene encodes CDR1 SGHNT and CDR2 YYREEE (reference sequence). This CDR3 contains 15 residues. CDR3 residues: CASSLVLAGYNEQFF. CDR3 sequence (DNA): TGTGCCAGCAGCTTGGTTCTAGCAGGCTACAATGAGCAGTTCTTC.

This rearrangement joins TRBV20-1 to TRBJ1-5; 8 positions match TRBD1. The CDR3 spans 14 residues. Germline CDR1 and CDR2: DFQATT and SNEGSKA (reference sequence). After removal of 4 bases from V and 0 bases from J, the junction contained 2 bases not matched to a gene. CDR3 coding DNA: TGCAGTGCTATACAGGGGGATAGCAATCAGCCCCAGCATTTT. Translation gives CSAIQGDSNQPQHF.

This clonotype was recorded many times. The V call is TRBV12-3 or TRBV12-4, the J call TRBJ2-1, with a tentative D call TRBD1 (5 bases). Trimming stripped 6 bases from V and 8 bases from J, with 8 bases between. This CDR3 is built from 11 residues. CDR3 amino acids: CASSLGDEQFF. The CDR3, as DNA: TGTGCCAGCAGCCTAGGGGATGAGCAGTTCTTC.

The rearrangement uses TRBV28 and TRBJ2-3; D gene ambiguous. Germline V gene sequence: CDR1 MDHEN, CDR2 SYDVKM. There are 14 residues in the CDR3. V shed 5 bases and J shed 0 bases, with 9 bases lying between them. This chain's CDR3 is CASSPKISTDTQYF. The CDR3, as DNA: TGTGCCAGCAGTCCGAAAATTAGCACAGATACGCAGTATTTT.

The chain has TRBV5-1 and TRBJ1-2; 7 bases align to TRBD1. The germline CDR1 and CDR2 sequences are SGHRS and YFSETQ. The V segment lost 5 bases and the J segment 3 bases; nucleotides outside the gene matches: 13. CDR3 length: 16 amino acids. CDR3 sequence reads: CASSPMTGNTDYGYTF. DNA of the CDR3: TGCGCCAGCAGTCCAATGACAGGGAATACGGACTATGGCTACACCTTC.

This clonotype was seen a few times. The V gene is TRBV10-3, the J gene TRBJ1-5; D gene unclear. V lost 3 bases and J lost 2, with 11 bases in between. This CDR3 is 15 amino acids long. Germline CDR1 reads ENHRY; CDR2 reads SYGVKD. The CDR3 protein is CAISDFGKGNQPQHF. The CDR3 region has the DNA TGTGCCATCAGTGACTTTGGTAAGGGCAATCAGCCCCAGCATTTT.

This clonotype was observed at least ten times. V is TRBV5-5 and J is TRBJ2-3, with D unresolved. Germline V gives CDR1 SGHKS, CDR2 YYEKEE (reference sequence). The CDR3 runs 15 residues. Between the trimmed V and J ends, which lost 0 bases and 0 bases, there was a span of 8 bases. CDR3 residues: CASSLVSASTDTQYF. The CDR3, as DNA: TGTGCCAGCAGCTTGGTTTCAGCCAGCACAGATACGCAGTATTTT.

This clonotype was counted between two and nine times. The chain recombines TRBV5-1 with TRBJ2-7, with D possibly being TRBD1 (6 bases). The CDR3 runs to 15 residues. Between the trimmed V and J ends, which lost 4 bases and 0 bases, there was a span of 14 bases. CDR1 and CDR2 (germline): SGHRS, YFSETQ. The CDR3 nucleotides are TGCGCCAGCAGCATCCGGGACACTAACTCCTACGAGCAGTACTTC. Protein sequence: CASSIRDTNSYEQYF.

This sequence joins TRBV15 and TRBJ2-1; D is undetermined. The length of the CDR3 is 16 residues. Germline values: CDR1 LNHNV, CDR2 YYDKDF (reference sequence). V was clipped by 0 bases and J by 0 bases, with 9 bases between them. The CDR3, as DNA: TGTGCCACCAGCAGAGATCCCCTGGGCTCCTACAATGAGCAGTTCTTC. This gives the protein CATSRDPLGSYNEQFF.

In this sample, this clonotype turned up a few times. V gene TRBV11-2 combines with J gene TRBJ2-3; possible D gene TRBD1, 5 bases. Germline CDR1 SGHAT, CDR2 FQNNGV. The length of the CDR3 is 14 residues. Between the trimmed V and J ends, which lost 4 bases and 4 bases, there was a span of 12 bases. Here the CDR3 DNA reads TGTGCCAGCAGCTCCATACGACAGTCAGATACGCAGTATTTT. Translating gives CASSSIRQSDTQYF.

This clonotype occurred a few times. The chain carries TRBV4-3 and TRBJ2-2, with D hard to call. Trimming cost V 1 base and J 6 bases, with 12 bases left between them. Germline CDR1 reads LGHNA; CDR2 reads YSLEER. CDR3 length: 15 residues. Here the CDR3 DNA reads TGCGCCAGCAGCCAAGGTCGGGCTAATTCCGGGGAGCTGTTTTTT. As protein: CASSQGRANSGELFF.

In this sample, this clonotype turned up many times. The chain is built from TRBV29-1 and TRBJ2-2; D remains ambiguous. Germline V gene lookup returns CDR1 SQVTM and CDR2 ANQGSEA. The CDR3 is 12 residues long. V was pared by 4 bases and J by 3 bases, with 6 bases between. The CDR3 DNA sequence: TGCAGCGTTGCAGGATACACCGGGGAGCTGTTTTTT. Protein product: CSVAGYTGELFF.

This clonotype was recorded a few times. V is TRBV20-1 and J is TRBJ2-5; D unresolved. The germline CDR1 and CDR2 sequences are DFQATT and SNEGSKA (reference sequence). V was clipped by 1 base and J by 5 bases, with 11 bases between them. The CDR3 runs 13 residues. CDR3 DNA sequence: TGCAGTGCTAGAGGGCAGAAGGCCGAGACCCAGTACTTC. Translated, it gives CSARGQKAETQYF.

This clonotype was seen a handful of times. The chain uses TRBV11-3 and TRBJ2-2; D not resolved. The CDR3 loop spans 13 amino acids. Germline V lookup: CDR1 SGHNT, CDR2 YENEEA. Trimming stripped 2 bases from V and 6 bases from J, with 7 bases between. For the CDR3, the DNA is TGTGCCAGCAGCTTAAAGACACCCGGGGAGCTGTTTTTT. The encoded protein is CASSLKTPGELFF.

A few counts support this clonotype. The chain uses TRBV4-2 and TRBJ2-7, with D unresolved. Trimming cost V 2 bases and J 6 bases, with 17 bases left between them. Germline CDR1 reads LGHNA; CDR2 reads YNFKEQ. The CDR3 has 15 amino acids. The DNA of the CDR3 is TGTGCCAGCAGCCAAACTGGCAGGTCTAGTCGCGAGCAGTACTTC. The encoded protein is CASSQTGRSSREQYF.

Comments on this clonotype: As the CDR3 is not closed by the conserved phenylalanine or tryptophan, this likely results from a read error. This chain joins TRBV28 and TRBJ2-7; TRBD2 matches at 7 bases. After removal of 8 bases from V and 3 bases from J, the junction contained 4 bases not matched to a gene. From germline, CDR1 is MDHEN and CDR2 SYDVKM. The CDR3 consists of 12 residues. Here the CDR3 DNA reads TGTGCCAGCGCGACTAGCTTCTACGAGCAGTACTCC. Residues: CASATSFYEQYS.

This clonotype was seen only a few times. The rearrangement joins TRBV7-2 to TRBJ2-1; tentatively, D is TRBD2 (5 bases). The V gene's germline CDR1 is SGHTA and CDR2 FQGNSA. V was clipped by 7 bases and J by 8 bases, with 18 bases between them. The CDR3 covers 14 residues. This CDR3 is CASTPSRGPHEQFF. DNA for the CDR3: TGTGCCAGCACCCCTTCACGAGGGCCCCATGAGCAGTTCTTC.

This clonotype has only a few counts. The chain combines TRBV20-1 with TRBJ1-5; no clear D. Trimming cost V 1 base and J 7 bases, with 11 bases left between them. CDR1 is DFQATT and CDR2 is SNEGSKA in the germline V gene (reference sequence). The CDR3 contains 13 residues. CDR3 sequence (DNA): TGCAGTGCTAGAGTTGGGGAGAGGCAGCCCCAGCATTTT. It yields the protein CSARVGERQPQHF.

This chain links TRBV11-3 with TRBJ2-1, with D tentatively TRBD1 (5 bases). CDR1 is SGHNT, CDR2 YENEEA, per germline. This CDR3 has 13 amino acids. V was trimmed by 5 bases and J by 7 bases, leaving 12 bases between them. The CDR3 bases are TGTGCCAGCAGCAAACAGGCCTCGAATGAGCAGTTCTTC. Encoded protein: CASSKQASNEQFF. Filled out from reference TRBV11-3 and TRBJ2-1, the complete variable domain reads EAGVVQSPRYKIIEKKQPVAFWCNPISGHNTLYWYLQNLGQGPELLIRYENEEAVDDSQLPKDRFSAERLKGVDSTLKIQPAELGDSAVYLCASSKQASNEQFFGPGTRLTVL.

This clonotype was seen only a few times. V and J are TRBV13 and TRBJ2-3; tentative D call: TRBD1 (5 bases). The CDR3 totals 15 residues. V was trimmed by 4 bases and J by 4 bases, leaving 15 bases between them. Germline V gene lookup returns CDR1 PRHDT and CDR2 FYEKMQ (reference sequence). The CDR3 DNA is TGTGCCAGCAGCTCAGTCAGGGCCTTGGCAGATACGCAGTATTTT. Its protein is CASSSVRALADTQYF.

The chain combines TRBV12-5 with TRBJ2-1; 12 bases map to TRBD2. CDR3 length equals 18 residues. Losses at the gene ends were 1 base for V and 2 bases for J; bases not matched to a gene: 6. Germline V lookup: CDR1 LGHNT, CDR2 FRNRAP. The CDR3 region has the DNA TGTGCTAGTGGTTTGGAACTAGCGGGAGGACGGGCCTACAATGAGCAGTTCTTC. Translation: CASGLELAGGRAYNEQFF.

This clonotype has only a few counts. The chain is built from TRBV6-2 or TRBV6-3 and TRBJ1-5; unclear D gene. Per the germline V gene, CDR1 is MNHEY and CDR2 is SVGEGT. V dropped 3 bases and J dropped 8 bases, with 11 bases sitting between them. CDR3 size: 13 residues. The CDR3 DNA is TGTGCCAGCAGTTATGACTCCATGAAGCCCCAGCATTTT. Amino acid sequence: CASSYDSMKPQHF.

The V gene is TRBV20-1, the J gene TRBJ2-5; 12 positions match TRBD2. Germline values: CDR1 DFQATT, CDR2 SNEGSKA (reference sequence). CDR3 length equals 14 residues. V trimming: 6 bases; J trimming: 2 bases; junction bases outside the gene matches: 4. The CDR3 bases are TGCAGTGCCGCACTAGCGGGAGGACAAGAGACCCAGTACTTC. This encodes CSAALAGGQETQYF.